This T cell receptor beta chain derives from a study of blood T cell repertoires in COVID-19. Data came from immunoSEQ multiplex PCR; TCRdb stores just in-frame clones and leaves some out. The sample has about 73,000 clones; 77% are singletons. The CDR3 extends over 15 amino acids. CDR1 is SGHRS and CDR2 is YFSETQ in the germline V gene. Germline trimming cut 3 bases from V and 6 bases from J; bases unmatched to any gene: 6. Material for sequencing was peripheral blood. The receptor comes from a man aged 65-85 years with COVID-19, enrolled during active disease. V gene TRBV5-1 combines with J gene TRBJ2-1; 10 bases align to TRBD1. This CDR3 reads CASSSGTGEVNEQFF. CDR3 DNA sequence: TGCGCCAGCAGCTCCGGGACAGGGGAGGTCAATGAGCAGTTCTTC. Supplemented by reference TRBV5-1 and TRBJ2-1, the full variable domain reads KAGVTQTPRYLIKTRGQQVTLSCSPISGHRSVSWYQQTPGQGLQFLFEYFSETQRNKGNFPGRFSGRQFSNSRSEMNVSTLELGDSALYLCASSSGTGEVNEQFFGPGTRLTVL.